This T cell receptor beta chain was sequenced in a study of blood T cell repertoires in COVID-19. Whole-study context: Acute and convalescent COVID-19 specimens originated in the United States, Italy and Spain.

The CDR3 is 15 amino acids. The ends were cut back, 2 bases at V and 3 bases at J, with 11 bases in the middle. The germline V gene has CDR1 MNHEY and CDR2 SVGEGT. TCRdb keeps only in-frame clones here, not all; method: immunoSEQ multiplex PCR. This sample carries over 60,000 clones, roughly 87% of them seen once, and the ten largest clones take around 19%. The specimen sequenced was peripheral blood. The chain combines TRBV6-2 or TRBV6-3 with TRBJ1-5; possibly TRBD1 for D (6 bases). This clonotype was sampled from a human donor in a cohort sampled during active COVID-19. The CDR3 bases are TGTGCCAGCAGTTACACAGGGTTATACAATCAGCCCCAGCATTTT. It specifies CASSYTGLYNQPQHF.